The T cell receptor beta chain described here comes from a study of human T cells and chemical hapten exposure. Looking at the study overall: DPC 0.01% went on the upper back by patch test, with reading at 6 days.

TCRdb reanalysed the RACE reads using MiXCR and keeps one entry per CDR3 protein. The sample consists of nearly 95,000 distinct CDR3 sequences, approximately 11% of them appearing once. Germline V gives CDR1 SGHNT, CDR2 YYREEE (reference sequence). This CDR3 has 16 residues. J was trimmed by 10 bases and V by 4 bases; bases with no gene match: 14. Time point defined: patch test 2, 6 weeks after DPC sensitization. The treatment: therapeutic diphenylcyclopropenone sensitization with weekly scalp DPC. This clonotype was seen a few times. The sequences come from whole blood, collected in connection with sensitization to the hapten diphenylcyclopropenone (DPC). The sequence was obtained from a middle-aged man with alopecia areata. Some clones in this sample may be carry-over from other donors' samples. This rearrangement joins TRBV5-4 to TRBJ2-1, with 10 bases aligning to TRBD2. CDR3 region: CASSPPSGRAGGEQFF. The CDR3 DNA follows: TGTGCCAGCAGCCCCCCCAGCGGGAGGGCCGGCGGGGAGCAGTTCTTC.